This T cell receptor (beta chain) is from a study of OX40 agonist ivuxolimab in advanced cancers. Looking at the study overall: An anti-OX40 (CD134) antibody with agonistic activity, ivuxolimab, was administered to patients. Recorded diagnoses for dose-escalation patients were hepatocellular carcinoma, melanoma, renal cell or head and neck cancer. Study-level results: Averaging showed that CD8+ T cells had more expanded clones than CD4+ did. Clonal expansion by week 6 occurred in CD4+ and CD8+ blood T cells (at 0.1 to 3.0 mg/kg).

To note about this clone: The antigen remains unidentified.

Unmatched junction bases numbered 13, after V lost 10 bases and J lost 2 bases. CDR1 MNHEY and CDR2 SMNVEV come from the germline V gene (reference sequence). This CDR3 is 17 amino acids long. Profiling relied on immunoSEQ multiplex PCR, and the TCRdb table lists in-frame clones only, not all of them. The sample shows some 80,000 clones, about 94% of them seen only once. The TCR originated in an adult with an advanced solid tumor such as melanoma, head and neck, liver or kidney cancer. The gene calls are TRBV27 and TRBJ2-1; 11 bases match TRBD2. This specimen consisted of CD4+ or CD8+ T cells sorted from blood, obtained in a trial of the OX40 agonist ivuxolimab. Written as DNA, the CDR3 is TGTGCCACCTCCTTTTCTAGCGGGAGGTCCCCCTACAATGAGCAGTTCTTC. Amino acid sequence: CATSFSSGRSPYNEQFF.